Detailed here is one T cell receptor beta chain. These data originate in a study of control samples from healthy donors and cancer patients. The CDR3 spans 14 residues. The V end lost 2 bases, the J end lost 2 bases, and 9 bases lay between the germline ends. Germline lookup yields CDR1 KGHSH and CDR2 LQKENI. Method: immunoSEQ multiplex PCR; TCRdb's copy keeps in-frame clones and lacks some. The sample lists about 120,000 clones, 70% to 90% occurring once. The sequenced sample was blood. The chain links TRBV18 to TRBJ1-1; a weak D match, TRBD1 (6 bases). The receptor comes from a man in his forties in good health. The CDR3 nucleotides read TGTGCCAGCTCACCAGCCGGGGGCAACACTGAAGCTTTCTTT. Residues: CASSPAGGNTEAFF.